The present T cell receptor (beta chain) was sequenced within a study of blood T cell repertoires in COVID-19. Study information: Samples of COVID-19 (acute and convalescent) were obtained from the United States, Italy and Spain. T cells, B-cell-depleted T cells, or PBMCs supplied cDNA or gDNA.

Per the original methods: Estimated nucleated cell counts came from reference gene primer amplification. Here immunoSEQ multiplex PCR was the method, and the copy in TCRdb shows in-frame clones only, minus some. For V, J and clone size, that table is used; D and trimming come from the DNA. The sample lists around 480,000 clones; approximately 89% were seen once. CDR3 size: 17 residues. Germline-derived CDR1 and CDR2 are GTSNPN and SVGIG (reference sequence). With V trimmed by 0 bases and J by 4 bases, 13 bases remained unmatched. The Seattle patients, enrolled during active infection, were followed longitudinally.

This sequence was found in a woman between 45 and 60 years old with COVID-19, enrolled during active disease. Sequenced input: peripheral blood. The chain couples TRBV30 to TRBJ1-1, with 8 bases aligning to TRBD1. CDR3: CAWSVVGTGRRGTEAFF. Here the CDR3 DNA reads TGTGCCTGGAGTGTAGTTGGGACAGGACGAAGGGGCACTGAAGCTTTCTTT.